This T cell receptor (beta chain) was found in a study of blood T cells in healthy people across ages. For this clonotype: The junction shows a germline mismatch at one end, possibly a read error.

CDR3 length: 14 residues. Germline V lookup: CDR1 SGHAT, CDR2 FQDESV (reference sequence). A second PCR, run for about 7 to 11 cycles, used a sample-barcoded 5' primer plus a J-beta primer mix. TCRdb reprocessed the 5' RACE reads with MiXCR, giving one entry per CDR3 protein. The table has about 1.8 million distinct CDR3 sequences, just under 50% seen once; the top ten hold around 2.1%. Sequencing was carried out using blood. This sequence joins TRBV11-1 and TRBJ1-6, with D maybe TRBD1 (5 bases). This clonotype originated in a middle-aged woman in good health. CDR3 nucleotides: TGCGCCAGCAGGGACGGGAGAGATAATTCACCCCTCCACTTT. Protein product: CASRDGRDNSPLHF.